This T cell receptor beta chain was recovered during a study of blood T cell repertoires in COVID-19. For the study at large: Samples representing acute and convalescent COVID-19 were sourced from the United States, Italy and Spain. Sample material is recorded as cDNA or gDNA derived from T cells, B-cell-depleted T cells, or PBMCs.

The CDR3 is made up of 16 amino acids. Trimming removed 3 bases from V and 1 base from J, with 13 bases in between. CDR1 is SEHNR, CDR2 FQNEAQ, per germline (reference sequence). As processed by the authors: Amplification from reference gene primers served as the basis for estimated nucleated cell counts. The data were produced by immunoSEQ multiplex PCR, yet TCRdb's version contains in-frame clones alone and is incomplete. V, J and clone size are taken as reported in that table, and D and trimming were inferred from the DNA itself. The data contain around 20,000 clones, approximately 90% of them singletons.

V usage is TRBV7-9 and J usage is TRBJ2-1, with D possibly TRBD1 on 6 matching bases. The TCR comes from a woman between 55 and 75 years old with active COVID-19. The sequenced sample was peripheral blood. In DNA, the CDR3 is TGTGCCAGCAGCTTTCGACAGGTAACTTCCTACAATGAGCAGTTCTTC. It yields the protein CASSFRQVTSYNEQFF.